A selection of T cell receptor beta chains follows, all from one sample in a study of cytomegalovirus exposure and HLA in healthy donors. Assay used: immunoSEQ multiplex PCR; TCRdb lists only in-frame clones, some missing. The data hold about 140,000 clones, with 88% observed a single time. The sequencing input was PBMCs. Receptors were obtained from a woman aged 18-30 years in good health and CMV-seropositive. The CDR3 runs from the conserved cysteine through the conserved F or W. The order of the fields is J gene, D gene, V gene, clone size, CDR3 protein, CDR3 DNA. D genes are given only for firm matches. A clone size is listed for some rows: how often the clone was seen (once, few, many), or a class if it is expanded.

j_call: TRBJ1-1; d_call: .; v_call: TRBV9; clone_size: .; cdr3_aa: CASSVVTGNTEAFF; cdr3_nt: TGTGCCAGCAGCGTAGTCACAGGGAATACTGAAGCTTTCTTT
j_call: TRBJ1-6; d_call: .; v_call: TRBV7-9; clone_size: once; cdr3_aa: CASSLTQGLENSPLHF; cdr3_nt: TGTGCCAGCAGCTTAACCCAGGGGCTGGAGAATTCACCCCTCCACTTT
j_call: TRBJ2-7; d_call: TRBD2; v_call: TRBV28; clone_size: .; cdr3_aa: CASSLQRGSSYEQYF; cdr3_nt: TGTGCCAGCAGTTTGCAGCGGGGGAGCTCCTACGAGCAGTACTTC
j_call: TRBJ2-3; d_call: TRBD2; v_call: TRBV28; clone_size: .; cdr3_aa: CASSWGLAGRDEGTDTQYF; cdr3_nt: TGTGCCAGCAGCTGGGGGCTAGCGGGACGAGACGAGGGAACAGATACGCAGTATTTT
j_call: TRBJ2-1; d_call: .; v_call: TRBV7-3; clone_size: .; cdr3_aa: CASTLGGQGNEQFF; cdr3_nt: TGTGCCAGCACCTTAGGAGGTCAGGGGAATGAGCAGTTCTTC
j_call: TRBJ1-1; d_call: TRBD1; v_call: TRBV7-2; clone_size: .; cdr3_aa: CASSPQGRDTEAFF; cdr3_nt: TGTGCCAGCAGCCCACAGGGGCGGGACACTGAAGCTTTCTTT
j_call: TRBJ1-2; d_call: TRBD1; v_call: TRBV5-6; clone_size: .; cdr3_aa: CASSRAGQGGYGYTF; cdr3_nt: TGTGCCAGCAGTAGAGCGGGACAGGGGGGCTATGGCTACACCTTC
j_call: TRBJ1-6; d_call: .; v_call: TRBV30; clone_size: .; cdr3_aa: CAWSYPTGWRSPLHF; cdr3_nt: TGTGCCTGGAGTTACCCGACGGGCTGGAGGTCACCCCTCCACTTT
j_call: TRBJ1-1; d_call: TRBD1; v_call: TRBV4-2; clone_size: many; cdr3_aa: CASSQVVLTGGRNTEAFF; cdr3_nt: TGTGCCAGCAGCCAAGTGGTGTTGACAGGGGGCAGGAACACTGAAGCTTTCTTT
j_call: TRBJ1-2; d_call: .; v_call: TRBV12-5; clone_size: .; cdr3_aa: CASGLGTGLYGYTF; cdr3_nt: TGTGCTAGTGGTCTGGGAACAGGGCTATATGGCTACACCTTC
j_call: TRBJ1-5; d_call: .; v_call: TRBV7-9; clone_size: .; cdr3_aa: CASSPGGTNQPQHF; cdr3_nt: TGTGCCAGCAGCCCGGGCGGGACCAATCAGCCCCAGCATTTT
j_call: TRBJ1-2; d_call: TRBD1; v_call: TRBV7-9; clone_size: few; cdr3_aa: CASSSTGGQAWRGYTF; cdr3_nt: TGTGCCAGCAGCTCCACCGGGGGACAGGCCTGGAGGGGCTACACCTTC
j_call: TRBJ2-3; d_call: TRBD2; v_call: TRBV18; clone_size: .; cdr3_aa: CASSPPGLAEDTDTQYF; cdr3_nt: TGTGCCAGCTCACCTCCGGGACTAGCGGAAGACACAGATACGCAGTATTTT